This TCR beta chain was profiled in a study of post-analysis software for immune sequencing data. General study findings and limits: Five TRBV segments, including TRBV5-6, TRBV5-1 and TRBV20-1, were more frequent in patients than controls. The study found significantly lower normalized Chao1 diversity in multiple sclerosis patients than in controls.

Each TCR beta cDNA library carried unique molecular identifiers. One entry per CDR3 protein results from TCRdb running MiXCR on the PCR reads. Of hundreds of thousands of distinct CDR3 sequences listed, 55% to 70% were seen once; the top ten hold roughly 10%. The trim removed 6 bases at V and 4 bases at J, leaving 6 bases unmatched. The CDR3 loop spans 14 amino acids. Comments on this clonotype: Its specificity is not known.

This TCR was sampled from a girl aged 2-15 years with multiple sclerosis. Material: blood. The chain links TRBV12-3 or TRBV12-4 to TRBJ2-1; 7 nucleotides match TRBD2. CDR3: CASSQTGLYNEQFF. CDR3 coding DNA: TGTGCCAGCAGCCAGACGGGACTATACAATGAGCAGTTCTTC.